The 30 T cell receptor beta chains in this list originate from one sample, sequenced in a study of blood T cell repertoires in COVID-19. Using immunoSEQ multiplex PCR, the repertoire was profiled, and TCRdb retains in-frame clones only, with some absent. This sample has some 200,000 clones, with 70% to 90% found just once. Sequencing was performed on peripheral blood. The receptor source for this set is a woman older than 75 with acute or convalescent COVID-19.

This clone came up once. This rearrangement joins TRBV6-5 to TRBJ1-2; D perhaps matches TRBD1 (6 bases). In germline, CDR1 is MNHEY, CDR2 SVGAGI. CDR3 length: 13 amino acids. Trimming stripped 6 bases from V and 5 bases from J, with 13 bases between. CDR3: CASRNLQGYGYTF. In nucleotides, the CDR3 is TGTGCCAGCAGAAACCTACAGGGTTATGGCTACACCTTC.

In its sample, this clone ranks as medium-sized. The chain combines TRBV4-3 with TRBJ2-7, with 9 bases that match TRBD1. This CDR3 has 17 residues. CDR1 and CDR2 from the germline V gene are LGHNA and YSLEER. Germline trimming cut 0 bases from V and 6 bases from J; bases unmatched to any gene: 12. The CDR3 bases are TGCGCCAGCAGCCAAGATTCAGCCGGGACAGGGCGTTTCGAGCAGTACTTC. Translated, it gives CASSQDSAGTGRFEQYF.

The rearrangement links TRBV6-5 to TRBJ2-5; TRBD2 matches at 11 bases. Germline V CDR1 and CDR2: MNHEY, SVGAGI. The CDR3 extends over 14 amino acids. The J segment lost 4 bases and the V segment lost 6 bases, leaving 4 bases of the junction unmatched. The CDR3 DNA reads TGTGCCAGCAGATCACTAGCGGGGGTAGAGACCCAGTACTTC. It yields the protein CASRSLAGVETQYF.

J is TRBJ2-7 and V is TRBV7-2; D perhaps matches TRBD1 (5 bases). Germline V gene data show CDR1 as SGHTA and CDR2 as FQGNSA. Trimming took 2 bases from V and 4 from J, leaving 12 bases between them. The CDR3 length is 14 residues. The CDR3 DNA reads as TGTGCCAGCAGCTTACAGGGTCAACGATACGAGCAGTACTTC. It yields the protein CASSLQGQRYEQYF. The entire variable domain, with the rest obtained from reference TRBV7-2 and TRBJ2-7, is as follows: GAGVSQSPSNKVTEKGKDVELRCDPISGHTALYWYRQSLGQGLEFLIYFQGNSAPDKSGLPSDRFSAERTGGSVSTLTIQRTQQEDSAVYLCASSLQGQRYEQYFGPGTRLTVT.

The rearrangement uses TRBV5-5 and TRBJ1-6, with D perhaps matching TRBD1 (6 bases). The ends were cut back, 0 bases at V and 7 bases at J, with 14 bases in the middle. Germline CDR1 SGHKS, CDR2 YYEKEE (reference sequence). CDR3 length: 16 amino acids. This CDR3 is CASSLDRETYNSPLHF. The CDR3 nucleotides are TGTGCCAGCAGCTTGGACAGGGAAACTTACAATTCACCCCTCCACTTT.

The gene calls are TRBV7-9 and TRBJ1-1; TRBD1 might be the D (6 bases). Per germline, CDR1 SEHNR and CDR2 FQNEAQ (reference sequence). The CDR3 has 14 amino acids. V lost 5 bases and J lost 0, with 10 bases in between. This CDR3 reads CASSPGQMNTEAFF. The CDR3 DNA reads TGTGCCAGCAGCCCCGGACAGATGAACACTGAAGCTTTCTTT.

CDR3: CASSLDRMNTWAFF. CDR3 DNA sequence: TGTGCCAGCAGCTTGGACAGGATGAACACTTGGGCTTTCTTT. The chain uses TRBV5-5 and TRBJ1-1, with a possible D match to TRBD1 (5 bases). CDR1 SGHKS and CDR2 YYEKEE come from the germline V gene (reference sequence). The CDR3 spans 14 residues. With 0 bases removed from V and 11 bases from J, the gap between germline ends came to 17 bases.

The chain links TRBV19 to TRBJ2-5; D possibly corresponds to TRBD2 (7 bases). V was pared by 11 bases and J by 0 bases, with 13 bases between. The CDR3 runs to 13 residues. Germline loops: CDR1 LNHDA, CDR2 SQIVND (reference sequence). DNA of the CDR3: TGTGCCTGTGGGGGGGCGTACCAAGAGACCCAGTACTTC. Its protein product is CACGGAYQETQYF. The full variable domain, rest sourced from reference TRBV19 and TRBJ2-5, is DGGITQSPKYLFRKEGQNVTLSCEQNLNHDAMYWYRQDPGQGLRLIYYSQIVNDFQKGDIAEGYSVSREKKESFPLTVTSAQKNPTAFYLCACGGAYQETQYFGPGTRLLVL.

This clone was seen more than once but under ten times. CDR3: CASSSSYSEQFF. Here the CDR3 DNA reads TGTGCCAGCAGTTCTAGCTATTCTGAGCAGTTCTTC. The rearrangement links TRBV12-3 or TRBV12-4 to TRBJ2-1, with D perhaps matching TRBD2 (5 bases). This CDR3 has 12 amino acids. Between the trimmed V and J ends, which lost 4 bases and 9 bases, there was a span of 10 bases.

J is TRBJ2-4 and V is TRBV7-2; 11 nucleotides line up with TRBD2. Trimming removed 1 base from V and 9 bases from J; junction bases left unmatched: 2. The CDR3 is 14 amino acids. Germline V gives CDR1 SGHTA, CDR2 FQGNSA. This chain's CDR3 is CASSLVTSGVIQYF. The CDR3, as DNA: TGTGCCAGCAGCTTAGTGACTAGCGGGGTCATTCAGTACTTC. The full variable domain, with the rest looked up from reference TRBV7-2 and TRBJ2-4, is GAGVSQSPSNKVTEKGKDVELRCDPISGHTALYWYRQSLGQGLEFLIYFQGNSAPDKSGLPSDRFSAERTGGSVSTLTIQRTQQEDSAVYLCASSLVTSGVIQYFGAGTRLSVL.

The V call is TRBV5-1, the J call TRBJ1-6; 7 bases match TRBD1. The J segment lost 7 bases and the V segment lost 4 bases, leaving 5 bases of the junction unmatched. The CDR3 consists of 14 residues. CDR1 is SGHRS, CDR2 YFSETQ, per germline. The CDR3, as DNA: TGCGCCAGCAGCGGGGGGACAGCAAATTCACCCCTCCACTTT. It yields the protein CASSGGTANSPLHF.

The chain employs TRBV7-2 and TRBJ1-5; D possibly corresponds to TRBD1 (5 bases). Trimming cost V 3 bases and J 2 bases, with 11 bases left between them. This CDR3 is 15 amino acids long. Germline assignment: CDR1 SGHTA and CDR2 FQGNSA. The CDR3 nucleotides are TGTGCCAGCAGCTTTAGCGGGGGAGGCAATCAGCCCCAGCATTTT. This encodes CASSFSGGGNQPQHF. Together with reference TRBV7-2 and TRBJ1-5, the CDR3 gives the full variable domain: GAGVSQSPSNKVTEKGKDVELRCDPISGHTALYWYRQSLGQGLEFLIYFQGNSAPDKSGLPSDRFSAERTGGSVSTLTIQRTQQEDSAVYLCASSFSGGGNQPQHFGDGTRLSIL.

This clone came up a few times. The V gene is TRBV10-3, the J gene TRBJ2-7, with D perhaps TRBD2 (6 bases). This CDR3 region has 11 residues. Germline V gene lookup returns CDR1 ENHRY and CDR2 SYGVKD. V lost 8 bases and J lost 2, with 7 bases in between. The CDR3 region has the DNA TGTGCCATCGGGACTGCCTACGAGCAGTACTTC. It is translated as CAIGTAYEQYF.

The rearrangement joins TRBV28 to TRBJ2-5, with D perhaps matching TRBD2 (6 bases). With 5 bases removed from V and 1 base from J, the gap between germline ends came to 14 bases. Germline CDR1 reads MDHEN; CDR2 reads SYDVKM. There are 15 residues in the CDR3. CDR3 protein: CASSAHGGGQETQYF. In DNA, the CDR3 is TGTGCCAGCAGTGCCCACGGGGGAGGCCAAGAGACCCAGTACTTC.

The chain links TRBV4-1 to TRBJ2-4; 9 bases are a match to TRBD1. The CDR3 is 16 residues long. Per the germline V gene, CDR1 is MGHRA and CDR2 is YSYEKL. V shed 2 bases, J shed 7 bases, and the junction held 9 bases outside the gene matches. The DNA of the CDR3 is TGCGCCAGCAGCCAACCTCCGGGACAGGGTAGGAACATTCAGTACTTC. Translated, it gives CASSQPPGQGRNIQYF.

This clone occurred a few times. The CDR3 sequence is CAISPPGTGSPGELFF. DNA for the CDR3: TGTGCCATCAGTCCCCCCGGGACAGGGAGTCCAGGGGAGCTGTTTTTT. The rearrangement joins TRBV10-3 to TRBJ2-2; TRBD1 agrees at 9 bases. V dropped 5 bases and J dropped 8; count of bases not matched to a gene: 12. Germline V gene sequence: CDR1 ENHRY, CDR2 SYGVKD. The CDR3 consists of 16 residues.

The V call is TRBV3-1 (or the pseudogene TRBV3-2), the J call TRBJ1-1; tentatively, D is TRBD1 (5 bases). The CDR3 is made up of 14 amino acids. Germline loops: CDR1 LGHDT, CDR2 YNNKEL (reference sequence). Trimming shortened V by 0 bases and J by 4 bases, and 9 bases separated the two germline ends. CDR3 coding DNA: TGTGCCAGCAGCCAAGACAGGGTAATCACTGAAGCTTTCTTT. Amino acids: CASSQDRVITEAFF.

V gene TRBV30 combines with J gene TRBJ1-6; D is perhaps TRBD1 (5 bases). V was shortened by 5 bases and J by 10 bases, with 21 bases between the two germline ends. Germline-derived CDR1 and CDR2 are GTSNPN and SVGIG (reference sequence). The CDR3 runs 15 residues. CDR3 nucleotide sequence: TGTGCCTGGGGAGGGGCTGCCAACACAATCTCACCCCTCCACTTT. It is translated as CAWGGAANTISPLHF.

This chain uses TRBV29-1 with TRBJ1-5; TRBD1 aligns across 8 bases. This CDR3 is built from 12 residues. V trimming: 5 bases; J trimming: 11 bases; junction bases outside the gene matches: 8. Germline V gene data show CDR1 as SQVTM and CDR2 as ANQGSEA. The CDR3 here is CSVRAPGGSQHF. In nucleotides, the CDR3 is TGCAGCGTTCGCGCTCCAGGGGGCTCCCAGCATTTT.

The chain combines TRBV5-4 with TRBJ2-7; D may be TRBD2 (6 bases). Between the trimmed V and J ends, which lost 6 bases and 0 bases, there was a span of 13 bases. The CDR3 length is 14 residues. Per germline, CDR1 SGHNT and CDR2 YYREEE (reference sequence). DNA for the CDR3: TGTGCCAGCACGGGCGGGGATAGCTCCTACGAGCAGTACTTC. It codes for CASTGGDSSYEQYF.

This clone came up once. The chain joins TRBV7-2 to TRBJ1-2; 9 bases are a match to TRBD1. The J segment lost 8 bases and the V segment lost 2 bases, leaving 21 bases of the junction unmatched. CDR3 size: 19 residues. Germline CDR1 reads SGHTA; CDR2 reads FQGNSA. The CDR3 bases are TGTGCCAGCAGCTTAAACCGGGACAGGGTTCAAAGGCCCTCCTTAGGCTACACCTTC. Its translation: CASSLNRDRVQRPSLGYTF.

This chain joins TRBV29-1 and TRBJ1-1, with TRBD1 matching over 7 bases. CDR1 and CDR2 from the germline V gene are SQVTM and ANQGSEA. The CDR3 consists of 13 residues. V trimming: 5 bases; J trimming: 0 bases; junction bases outside the gene matches: 3. DNA for the CDR3: TGCAGCGTTTCAACAGGGGTGAACACTGAAGCTTTCTTT. Protein sequence: CSVSTGVNTEAFF.

The CDR3, as DNA: TGTGCCAGCCGGGACAGGGATTCACCCCTCCACTTT. This sequence encodes CASRDRDSPLHF. The chain couples TRBV27 to TRBJ1-6; 9 positions agree with TRBD1. This CDR3 region has 12 residues. Germline CDR1 MNHEY, CDR2 SMNVEV (reference sequence). Trimming at V came to 8 bases and at J to 8 bases, leaving 1 base not matched to a gene.

V and J are TRBV24-1 and TRBJ1-1, with D possibly matching TRBD1 (6 bases). CDR1 KGHDR and CDR2 SFDVKD come from the germline V gene. This CDR3 is 13 amino acids long. The ends were cut back, 10 bases at V and 0 bases at J, with 11 bases in the middle. CDR3 coding DNA: TGTGCCACTATGGACAGCTTGAACACTGAAGCTTTCTTT. Translated: CATMDSLNTEAFF.

V gene TRBV4-1 combines with J gene TRBJ2-1; the match to TRBD1 covers 10 bases. This CDR3 has 17 residues. Per the germline V gene, CDR1 is MGHRA and CDR2 is YSYEKL. The J segment lost 0 bases and the V segment lost 4 bases, leaving 6 bases of the junction unmatched. The CDR3 region is CASSPRDRGLSYNEQFF. Written as DNA, the CDR3 is TGCGCCAGCAGCCCCCGGGACAGGGGTCTCTCCTACAATGAGCAGTTCTTC.

The chain joins TRBV3-1 (or the pseudogene TRBV3-2) to TRBJ1-2; the D gene is possibly TRBD1 (6 bases). The CDR3 runs to 12 residues. Germline V gene data show CDR1 as LGHDT and CDR2 as YNNKEL (reference sequence). V shed 6 bases and J shed 2 bases, with 7 bases lying between them. CDR3 sequence (DNA): TGTGCCAGCAGTCAGGGGAACTATGGCTACACCTTC. It yields the protein CASSQGNYGYTF.

The chain has TRBV6-6 and TRBJ2-2; D might be TRBD2 (6 bases). This CDR3 spans 12 amino acids. Germline V gene data show CDR1 as MNHNY and CDR2 as SVGAGI (reference sequence). V was pared by 7 bases and J by 14 bases, with 17 bases between. CDR3 region: CASTVIAARLFF. The CDR3, as DNA: TGTGCCAGCACAGTAATAGCGGCGAGACTGTTTTTT.

The chain employs TRBV4-1 and TRBJ2-7; TRBD1 aligns across 8 bases. Trimming removed 1 base from V and 3 bases from J; junction bases left unmatched: 8. CDR3 length: 16 amino acids. CDR1 is MGHRA, CDR2 YSYEKL, per germline. CDR3 nucleotides: TGCGCCAGCAGCCAAGGGGAGTCAGGGGGCATCTACGAGCAGTACTTC. This translates into CASSQGESGGIYEQYF.

Sample share makes this clone medium-sized. The chain recombines TRBV29-1 with TRBJ2-5; D perhaps matches TRBD1 (6 bases). V dropped 6 bases and J dropped 5 bases, with 22 bases sitting between them. Germline V CDR1 and CDR2: SQVTM, ANQGSEA. The CDR3 runs 15 residues. CDR3 DNA: TGCAGCGTCCCCCACGGAGAAGGACAGAGGGAGACCCAGTACTTC. Its protein product is CSVPHGEGQRETQYF.

The chain employs TRBV18 and TRBJ2-1; D possibly corresponds to TRBD2 (6 bases). V was pared by 3 bases and J by 8 bases, with 17 bases between. Germline CDR1 is KGHSH and CDR2 is LQKENI. This CDR3 comprises 15 residues. This chain's CDR3 is CASSPQVGLFDEQFF. DNA of the CDR3: TGTGCCAGCTCACCTCAAGTAGGACTATTCGATGAGCAGTTCTTC.